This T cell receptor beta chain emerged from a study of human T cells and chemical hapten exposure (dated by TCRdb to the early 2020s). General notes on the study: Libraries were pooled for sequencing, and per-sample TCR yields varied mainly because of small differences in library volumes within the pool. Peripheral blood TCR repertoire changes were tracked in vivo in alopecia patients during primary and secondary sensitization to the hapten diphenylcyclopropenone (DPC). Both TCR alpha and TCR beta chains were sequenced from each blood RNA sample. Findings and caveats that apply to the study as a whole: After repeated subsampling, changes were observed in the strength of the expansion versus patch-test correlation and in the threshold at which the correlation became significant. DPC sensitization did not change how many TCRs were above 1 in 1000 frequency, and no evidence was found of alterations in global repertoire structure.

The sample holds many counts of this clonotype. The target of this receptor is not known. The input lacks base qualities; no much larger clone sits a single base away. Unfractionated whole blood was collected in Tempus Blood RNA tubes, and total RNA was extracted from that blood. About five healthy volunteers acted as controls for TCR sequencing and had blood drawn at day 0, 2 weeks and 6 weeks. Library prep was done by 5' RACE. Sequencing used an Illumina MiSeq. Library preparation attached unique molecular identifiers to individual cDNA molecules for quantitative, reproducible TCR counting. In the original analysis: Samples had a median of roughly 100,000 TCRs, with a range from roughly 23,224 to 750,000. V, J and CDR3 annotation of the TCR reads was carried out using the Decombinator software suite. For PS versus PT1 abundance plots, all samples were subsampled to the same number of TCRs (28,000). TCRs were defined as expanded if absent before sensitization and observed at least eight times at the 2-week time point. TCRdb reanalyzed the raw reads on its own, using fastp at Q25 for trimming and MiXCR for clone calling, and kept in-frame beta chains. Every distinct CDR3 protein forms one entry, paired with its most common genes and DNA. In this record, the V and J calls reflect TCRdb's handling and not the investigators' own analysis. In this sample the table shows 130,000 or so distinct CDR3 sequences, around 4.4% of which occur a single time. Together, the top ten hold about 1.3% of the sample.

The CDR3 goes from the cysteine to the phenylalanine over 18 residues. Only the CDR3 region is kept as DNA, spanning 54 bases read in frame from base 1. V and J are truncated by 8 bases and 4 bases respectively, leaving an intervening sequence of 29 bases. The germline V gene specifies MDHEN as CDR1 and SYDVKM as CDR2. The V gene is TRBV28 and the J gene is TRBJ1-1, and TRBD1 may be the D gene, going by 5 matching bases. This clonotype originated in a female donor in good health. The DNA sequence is TGTGCCAGCCAATCAAGGGCTGTATGGGGGGATTATGGCACTGAAGCTTTCTTT. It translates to CASQSRAVWGDYGTEAFF.